Each of the 21 T cell receptor beta chains below was sequenced from the same sample in a study of response to subunit inactivated influenza vaccine. TCRdb re-derived calls from the RT-PCR reads in MiXCR, one entry per CDR3 protein. The sample has roughly 780,000 distinct CDR3 sequences; approximately 17% are singletons. Specimen: PBMCs from blood, collected around 5 days after vaccination. Source of these receptors: a man between 45 and 60 years old who received an inactivated influenza vaccine.

This clonotype has just a few counts. The V gene is TRBV24-1, the J gene TRBJ2-5; 7 nucleotides agree with TRBD1. The CDR3 spans 15 residues. Germline V gene lookup returns CDR1 KGHDR and CDR2 SFDVKD. Trimming took 7 bases from V and 2 from J; bases not matched to a gene: 9. CDR3 region: CATSRPGTAQETQYF. The CDR3 DNA is TGTGCCACCAGCCGTCCTGGGACAGCTCAAGAGACCCAGTACTTC.

The V gene is TRBV11-2, the J gene TRBJ1-4, with 7 bases lining up with TRBD1. V gave up 4 bases and J gave up 8 bases; unmatched junction bases: 10. This CDR3 region has 15 residues. Germline-derived CDR1 and CDR2 are SGHAT and FQNNGV. The CDR3 sequence: CASSSPRSRGEKLFF. The DNA for the CDR3 is TGTGCCAGCAGCTCCCCCAGGTCCAGGGGGGAAAAACTGTTTTTT.

V is TRBV7-9 and J is TRBJ2-5; D is perhaps TRBD2 (5 bases). Germline V gene lookup returns CDR1 SEHNR and CDR2 FQNEAQ (reference sequence). Trimming cost V 0 bases and J 5 bases, with 13 bases left between them. The CDR3 is 15 residues long. The CDR3 DNA reads TGTGCCAGCAGCTTAGCGGTCGGACTGGGGGAGACCCAGTACTTC. This codes for CASSLAVGLGETQYF. The variable domain in full, with the rest retrieved from reference TRBV7-9 and TRBJ2-5, is DTGVSQNPRHKITKRGQNVTFRCDPISEHNRLYWYRQTLGQGPEFLTYFQNEAQLEKSRLLSDRFSAERPKGSFSTLEIQRTEQGDSAMYLCASSLAVGLGETQYFGPGTRLLVL.

The chain couples TRBV15 to TRBJ2-4, with 7 positions matching TRBD2. Trimming cost V 3 bases and J 0 bases; bases outside gene matches: 2. From germline, CDR1 is LNHNV and CDR2 YYDKDF (reference sequence). The CDR3 has 15 amino acids. This chain's CDR3 is CATSRGGIAKNIQYF. In DNA, the CDR3 is TGTGCCACCAGCAGGGGGGGGATAGCCAAAAACATTCAGTACTTC.

The table lists this clonotype with many counts. CDR3 DNA sequence: TGCAGTGCTAGAGATGGGACTAGCGGGAGGATGAGGACAGATACGCAGTATTTT. Amino acids: CSARDGTSGRMRTDTQYF. J is TRBJ2-3 and V is TRBV20-1; the match to TRBD2 covers 15 bases. The CDR3 runs to 18 residues. CDR1 is DFQATT and CDR2 is SNEGSKA in the germline V gene (reference sequence). J lost 3 bases, V lost 0 bases, and 7 bases had no gene match.

This clonotype came up many times. The V and J genes are TRBV12-3 or TRBV12-4 and TRBJ2-3; D call uncertain. The V gene lost 3 bases and the J gene lost 5 bases, with 3 bases spanning the gap. This CDR3 has 11 amino acids. This CDR3 reads CASSFLDTQYF. CDR3 nucleotides: TGTGCCAGCAGTTTTTTAGATACGCAGTATTTT.

This clonotype was observed a handful of times. The chain is built from TRBV29-1 and TRBJ2-5; D is uncertain. Trimming took off 6 bases at V and 0 bases at J, with 14 bases between the two ends. The germline V gene encodes CDR1 SQVTM and CDR2 ANQGSEA. The CDR3 totals 14 residues. The CDR3 loop reads CSVKTPRYQETQYF. The CDR3 DNA is TGCAGCGTCAAAACTCCTAGGTACCAAGAGACCCAGTACTTC. The whole variable domain, filled in from reference TRBV29-1 and TRBJ2-5, reads SAVISQKPSRDICQRGTSLTIQCQVDSQVTMMFWYRQQPGQSLTLIATANQGSEATYESGFVIDKFPISRPNLTFSTLTVSNMSPEDSSIYLCSVKTPRYQETQYFGPGTRLLVL.

This clonotype occurred a few times. The chain couples TRBV12-3 or TRBV12-4 to TRBJ1-5; 7 positions agree with TRBD1. J was trimmed by 5 bases and V by 6 bases; bases with no gene match: 4. The CDR3 consists of 13 residues. This CDR3 is CASRPTGDQPQHF. CDR3 DNA sequence: TGTGCCAGCAGGCCTACAGGGGATCAGCCCCAGCATTTT.

The chain is built from TRBV10-3 and TRBJ2-3; 8 nucleotides match TRBD1. The CDR3 length is 13 residues. The V gene's germline CDR1 is ENHRY and CDR2 SYGVKD. The V gene end was trimmed by 6 bases and the J gene end by 6 bases; junction bases not matched to a gene: 5. In DNA, the CDR3 is TGTGCCATCAGGCAGGGGGCAGTGGATACGCAGTATTTT. It specifies CAIRQGAVDTQYF.

This chain links TRBV29-1 with TRBJ1-1; 10 bases are a match to TRBD1. The CDR3 has 15 amino acids. With V trimmed by 4 bases and J by 3 bases, 8 bases remained unmatched. Germline values: CDR1 SQVTM, CDR2 ANQGSEA. The CDR3 region is CSVGTGTGVYTEAFF. In nucleotides, the CDR3 is TGCAGCGTTGGGACCGGGACAGGGGTGTACACTGAAGCTTTCTTT. Combining the CDR3 with reference TRBV29-1 and TRBJ1-1 gives the whole variable domain SAVISQKPSRDICQRGTSLTIQCQVDSQVTMMFWYRQQPGQSLTLIATANQGSEATYESGFVIDKFPISRPNLTFSTLTVSNMSPEDSSIYLCSVGTGTGVYTEAFFGQGTRLTVV.

The gene calls are TRBV5-5 and TRBJ2-3; D is unresolved. Germline loops: CDR1 SGHKS, CDR2 YYEKEE (reference sequence). CDR3 length equals 16 residues. Trimming pared 0 bases from V and 2 bases from J, leaving 13 bases between. The CDR3 is CASSLVGVPPTDTQYF. Written as DNA, the CDR3 is TGTGCCAGCAGCTTGGTTGGGGTCCCCCCCACAGATACGCAGTATTTT.

The chain carries TRBV5-1 and TRBJ1-1; TRBD1 is a possible D gene (6 bases). Germline values: CDR1 SGHRS, CDR2 YFSETQ. The V and J ends lost 3 bases and 6 bases respectively, with 15 bases between them. This CDR3 is built from 14 residues. The CDR3 sequence is CASSSSRGNAEAFF. DNA of the CDR3: TGCGCCAGCAGCTCGTCCAGGGGAAACGCTGAAGCTTTCTTT.

The chain recombines TRBV20-1 with TRBJ2-3; tentatively, D is TRBD2 (6 bases). Germline V gene sequence: CDR1 DFQATT, CDR2 SNEGSKA (reference sequence). Trimming stripped 3 bases from V and 0 bases from J, with 10 bases between. This CDR3 has 14 amino acids. CDR3 loop: CSASDGTSTDTQYF. DNA for the CDR3: TGCAGTGCTAGTGACGGGACTAGCACAGATACGCAGTATTTT.

The rearrangement joins TRBV6-1 to TRBJ2-4; no clear D gene. Trimming stripped 9 bases from V and 0 bases from J, with 9 bases between. The length of the CDR3 is 13 residues. From germline, CDR1 is MNHNS and CDR2 SASEGT. The CDR3 loop is CASRTVAKNIQYF. CDR3 coding DNA: TGTGCCAGTCGGACGGTAGCCAAAAACATTCAGTACTTC.

This clonotype has more than one count but fewer than ten. The rearrangement links TRBV20-1 to TRBJ2-7; 10 nucleotides line up with TRBD1. The CDR3 is made up of 16 amino acids. The V segment lost 2 bases and the J segment 0 bases; nucleotides outside the gene matches: 7. Germline V gene sequence: CDR1 DFQATT, CDR2 SNEGSKA (reference sequence). As DNA, the CDR3 is TGCAGTGCTAGAAGTTTGGGACAGGGGTCCTCCTACGAGCAGTACTTC. Its protein is CSARSLGQGSSYEQYF.

The CDR3 DNA follows: TGCAGTGCTAGACCGACAGGGGGCTTCACCGGGGAGCTGTTTTTT. It yields the protein CSARPTGGFTGELFF. This chain joins TRBV20-1 and TRBJ2-2; TRBD1 agrees at 10 bases. This CDR3 spans 15 amino acids. J was trimmed by 4 bases and V by 2 bases; bases with no gene match: 4. Germline CDR1 reads DFQATT; CDR2 reads SNEGSKA (reference sequence).

This clonotype was detected only a few times. CDR3 region: CASRAPRVSGRASYEQYF. CDR3 DNA sequence: TGTGCCAGCAGGGCTCCGAGGGTTAGCGGGAGGGCCTCCTACGAGCAGTACTTC. This sequence joins TRBV28 and TRBJ2-7; the match to TRBD2 covers 11 bases. Per the germline V gene, CDR1 is MDHEN and CDR2 is SYDVKM. This CDR3 spans 18 amino acids. With 6 bases clipped from V and 0 bases from J, the junction kept 13 bases outside the gene matches.

The V gene is TRBV12-3 or TRBV12-4, the J gene TRBJ2-1; 8 nucleotides align to TRBD2. V gave up 2 bases and J gave up 9 bases; unmatched junction bases: 12. CDR3 length equals 16 residues. The CDR3, as DNA: TGTGCCAGCAGTTTACTTGTCGGGGGGGCCTGGACTGAGCAGTTCTTC. Translating it yields CASSLLVGGAWTEQFF.

The chain joins TRBV6-2 or TRBV6-3 to TRBJ1-2, with D possibly being TRBD1 (5 bases). This CDR3 is built from 13 residues. Germline loops: CDR1 MNHEY, CDR2 SVGEGT. The V gene lost 8 bases and the J gene lost 4 bases, with 14 bases spanning the gap. CDR3 bases: TGTGCCAGCGCCATGGGGGGGACCTATGGCTACACCTTC. Translated, it gives CASAMGGTYGYTF.

In its sample, this clonotype was seen many times. The chain recombines TRBV7-2 with TRBJ2-1; the D call may be TRBD1 or TRBD2 (5 bases each). CDR1 is SGHTA, CDR2 FQGNSA, per germline. V dropped 4 bases and J dropped 11 bases, with 21 bases sitting between them. The length of the CDR3 is 15 residues. The CDR3 DNA sequence: TGTGCCAGCAGCTCCCCGACAGTTTCTCGGGGTAAGCAGTTCTTC. This codes for CASSSPTVSRGKQFF.

This chain links TRBV27 with TRBJ2-7; the match to TRBD2 covers 8 bases. V lost 4 bases and J lost 7; bases outside the gene matches: 6. The CDR3 totals 13 residues. Germline CDR1 reads MNHEY; CDR2 reads SMNVEV (reference sequence). This CDR3 is CASSSSGGTEQYF. Written as DNA, the CDR3 is TGTGCCAGCAGTTCGAGCGGGGGCACGGAGCAGTACTTC.